Listed below are T cell receptor beta chains from one sample, sequenced in a study of blood T cell repertoires in COVID-19. The assay was immunoSEQ multiplex PCR, and TCRdb's table has in-frame clones only and misses some. The sample has hundreds of thousands of clones; about 88% are singletons. Sequencing was carried out using PBMCs or T cells enriched from blood (not recorded which). These receptors were obtained from a woman aged 25-40 years who had been exposed to COVID-19. Both conserved end residues are part of each CDR3. The D gene is left open where the match is weak. A clone size is listed for some rows: how often the clone was seen (once, few, many), or a class if it is expanded.

v_call	d_call	clone_size	j_call	cdr3_aa	cdr3_nt
TRBV5-6	.	few	TRBJ1-3	CASSLISGGGNTIYF	TGTGCCAGCAGCTTGATCTCGGGTGGGGGAAACACCATATATTTT
TRBV19	TRBD2	few	TRBJ2-1	CASSIAGGREQFF	TGTGCCAGTAGTATTGCGGGGGGCCGCGAGCAGTTCTTC
TRBV19	.	once	TRBJ2-2	CASSPRARAANTGELFF	TGTGCCAGTAGTCCTCGCGCCAGGGCCGCGAACACCGGGGAGCTGTTTTTT
TRBV6-5	TRBD1	.	TRBJ2-1	CASGEGTGEFF	TGTGCCAGTGGGGAGGGGACAGGGGAGTTCTTC
TRBV30	TRBD1	.	TRBJ1-1	CAWSPGGIAEAFF	TGTGCCTGGAGTCCAGGGGGCATTGCTGAAGCTTTCTTT
TRBV7-8	.	few	TRBJ1-3	CASSLTETGNTIYF	TGTGCCAGCAGCTTAACAGAAACTGGAAACACCATATATTTT
TRBV23-1	TRBD2	.	TRBJ2-7	CASSQSTASGVYEQYF	TGCGCCAGCAGTCAATCGACGGCTAGCGGGGTTTACGAGCAGTACTTC
TRBV20-1	.	.	TRBJ2-7	CSARAAGEQYF	TGCAGTGCTAGGGCAGCAGGGGAGCAGTACTTC
TRBV21-1	.	.	TRBJ2-3	CASSKADPRDTQYF	TGTGCCAGCAGCAAAGCCGACCCCAGGGATACGCAGTATTTT
TRBV30	.	.	TRBJ1-5	CAWSVQGSQNQPQHF	TGTGCCTGGAGTGTACAGGGCAGTCAAAATCAGCCCCAGCATTTT
TRBV7-6	TRBD1	few	TRBJ2-3	CASSLGRTGLSTDTQYF	TGTGCCAGCAGCTTAGGTCGGACAGGGCTAAGCACAGATACGCAGTATTTT
TRBV5-1	TRBD2	.	TRBJ2-1	CASSRRWTSSTSYNEQFF	TGCGCCAGCAGCCGGCGGTGGACTAGCTCCACCTCCTACAATGAGCAGTTCTTC
TRBV27	TRBD1	.	TRBJ1-1	CASSLSGQGPEAFF	TGTGCCAGCAGTTTATCGGGACAGGGCCCTGAAGCTTTCTTT
TRBV28	.	.	TRBJ1-3	CASRRGPGNTIYF	TGTGCCAGCAGGAGAGGCCCTGGAAACACCATATATTTT
TRBV13	TRBD1	.	TRBJ1-1	CASSSGQENTEAFF	TGTGCCAGCAGCTCGGGACAGGAAAACACTGAAGCTTTCTTT
TRBV19	TRBD1	.	TRBJ1-2	CASTRDRGQTNYGYTF	TGTGCCAGTACCCGGGACAGGGGGCAGACTAACTATGGCTACACCTTC
TRBV5-5	.	.	TRBJ2-7	CASSSQVLAEQYF	TGTGCCAGCAGCTCCCAGGTACTCGCGGAGCAGTACTTC